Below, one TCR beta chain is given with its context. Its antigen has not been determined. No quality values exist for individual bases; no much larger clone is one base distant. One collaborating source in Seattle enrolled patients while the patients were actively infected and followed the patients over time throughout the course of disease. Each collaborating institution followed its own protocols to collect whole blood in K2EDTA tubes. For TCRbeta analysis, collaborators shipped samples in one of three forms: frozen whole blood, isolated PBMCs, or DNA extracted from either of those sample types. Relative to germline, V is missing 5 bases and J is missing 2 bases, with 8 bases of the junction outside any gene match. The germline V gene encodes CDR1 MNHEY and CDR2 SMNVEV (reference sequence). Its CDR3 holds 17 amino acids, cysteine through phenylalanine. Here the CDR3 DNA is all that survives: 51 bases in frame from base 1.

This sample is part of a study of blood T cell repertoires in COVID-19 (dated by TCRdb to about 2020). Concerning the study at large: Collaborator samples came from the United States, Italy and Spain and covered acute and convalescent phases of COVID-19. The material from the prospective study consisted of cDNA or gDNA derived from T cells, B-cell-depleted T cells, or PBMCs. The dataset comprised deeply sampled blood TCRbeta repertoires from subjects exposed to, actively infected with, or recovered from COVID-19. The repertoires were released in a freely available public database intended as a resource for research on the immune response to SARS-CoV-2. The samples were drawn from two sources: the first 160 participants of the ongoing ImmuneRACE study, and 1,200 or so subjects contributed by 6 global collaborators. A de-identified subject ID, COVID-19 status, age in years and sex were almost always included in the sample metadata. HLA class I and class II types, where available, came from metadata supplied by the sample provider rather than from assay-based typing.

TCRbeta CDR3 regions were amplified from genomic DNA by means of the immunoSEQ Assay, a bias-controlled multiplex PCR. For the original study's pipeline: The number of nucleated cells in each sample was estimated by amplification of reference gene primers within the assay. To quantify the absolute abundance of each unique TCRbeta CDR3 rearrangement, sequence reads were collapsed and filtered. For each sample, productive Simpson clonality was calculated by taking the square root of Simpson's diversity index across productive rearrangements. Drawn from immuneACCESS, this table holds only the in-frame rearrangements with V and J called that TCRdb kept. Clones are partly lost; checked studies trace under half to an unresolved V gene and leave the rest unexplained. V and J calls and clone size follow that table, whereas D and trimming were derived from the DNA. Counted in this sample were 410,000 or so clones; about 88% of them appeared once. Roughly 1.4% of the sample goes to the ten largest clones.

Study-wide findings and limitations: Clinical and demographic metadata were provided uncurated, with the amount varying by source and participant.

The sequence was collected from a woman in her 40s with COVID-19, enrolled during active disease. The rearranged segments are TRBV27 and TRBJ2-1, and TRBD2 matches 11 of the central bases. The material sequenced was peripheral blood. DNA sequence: TGTGCCAGCAGTCCCTTGGGACTAGCGGCTGCCTACAATGAGCAGTTCTTC. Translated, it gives CASSPLGLAAAYNEQFF.